This TCR beta chain came from a study of blood T cell repertoires in COVID-19. The germline CDR1 and CDR2 sequences are MGHRA and YSYEKL. The V and J ends lost 8 bases and 6 bases respectively, with 13 bases between them. The CDR3 totals 13 residues. Generated by immunoSEQ multiplex PCR, the TCRdb table keeps only in-frame clones and is missing some. This table has roughly 100,000 clones, about four fifths appearing once. This clone was observed a handful of times. This TCR derives from a woman over 75 with acute or convalescent COVID-19. Sequenced material: peripheral blood. The V and J genes are TRBV4-1 and TRBJ1-4; D is perhaps TRBD1 (5 bases). The CDR3 DNA reads as TGCGCCAGCGCCGGCAGGGCAGATGAAAAACTGTTTTTT. This gives the protein CASAGRADEKLFF.